The 15 T cell receptor beta chains below come from one sample, sequenced in a study of blood T cells in healthy people across ages. With a J-beta primer mix and a sample-barcoded 5' primer, a second PCR ran about 6 to 11 cycles. From the 5' RACE reads, TCRdb called clonotypes with MiXCR, one entry per CDR3 protein. The table includes about 930,000 distinct CDR3 sequences, under 35% detected once. Another study also made use of these data, one on T cells of mothers and their children.

Specimen: blood. Source of these receptors: a woman aged 35 to 49 in good health.

This clonotype was detected many times. The J gene is TRBJ2-7, the V gene TRBV7-2; the match to TRBD2 covers 12 bases. V gave up 5 bases and J gave up 0 bases; unmatched junction bases: 8. Germline V lookup: CDR1 SGHTA, CDR2 FQGNSA. CDR3 length equals 17 residues. The DNA of the CDR3 is TGTGCCAGCAGCCCGAGGACTAGCGGGGTGAACTCCTACGAGCAGTACTTC. Translated: CASSPRTSGVNSYEQYF.

The sample holds many counts of this clonotype. The chain recombines TRBV5-1 with TRBJ2-7, with a tentative D call TRBD2 (5 bases). This CDR3 is built from 15 residues. The V gene lost 2 bases and the J gene lost 3 bases, with 15 bases spanning the gap. Germline CDR1 reads SGHRS; CDR2 reads YFSETQ. The CDR3 bases are TGCGCCAGCAGCTTAGGTCTCGGACTCCTCTACGAGCAGTACTTC. It is translated as CASSLGLGLLYEQYF.

Note on this clonotype: One base away lies a much larger clone, so this may be a sequencing read error. The gene calls are TRBV20-1 and TRBJ2-4; D possibly uses TRBD1 or TRBD2 (6 bases each). With 4 bases removed from V and 3 bases from J, the gap between germline ends came to 22 bases. The CDR3 is 17 residues long. Germline loops: CDR1 DFQATT, CDR2 SNEGSKA (reference sequence). The CDR3 nucleotides are TGCAGTGCTATCAGGAGGTCGGGGGCCGAAATCAAAAACATTCAGTACTTC. It translates to CSAIRRSGAEIKNIQYF.

The table lists this clonotype with many counts. This chain links TRBV20-1 with TRBJ2-7, with 12 bases identical to TRBD1. J was trimmed by 4 bases and V by 0 bases; bases with no gene match: 7. The CDR3 runs to 16 residues. Germline CDR1 is DFQATT and CDR2 is SNEGSKA (reference sequence). CDR3 sequence (DNA): TGCAGTGCTAGAGACAGGGGACAGGGGGCTAAGTACGAGCAGTACTTC. Protein product: CSARDRGQGAKYEQYF.

The rearrangement uses TRBV20-1 and TRBJ2-7; unclear D gene. Trimming took 2 bases from V and 0 from J, leaving 11 bases between them. The CDR3 is 14 amino acids. Germline assignment: CDR1 DFQATT and CDR2 SNEGSKA (reference sequence). The CDR3 is CSARNPRSSYEQYF. CDR3 coding DNA: TGCAGTGCTAGAAATCCAAGGAGCTCCTACGAGCAGTACTTC.

This clonotype showed up many times. This chain connects TRBV28 to TRBJ2-7; the D gene is possibly TRBD2 (6 bases). The CDR3 totals 14 residues. From germline, CDR1 is MDHEN and CDR2 SYDVKM. The V end was cut by 6 bases, the J end by 2 bases, with 14 bases between. The CDR3 DNA reads TGTGCCAGCAGACGGGACTGGACCGCCTACGAGCAGTACTTC. Protein sequence: CASRRDWTAYEQYF.

This clonotype was seen more than once but under ten times. V and J are TRBV7-3 and TRBJ1-2, with 7 bases identical to TRBD1. The CDR3 runs 14 residues. Germline V gene data show CDR1 as SGHTA and CDR2 as FQGTGA. With V trimmed by 5 bases and J by 7 bases, 10 bases remained unmatched. The CDR3 bases are TGTGCCAGCAGCCCCGATACAGGGGCCTCTGGCTACACCTTC. Translating it yields CASSPDTGASGYTF.

This chain joins TRBV28 and TRBJ2-7; TRBD2 might be the D (5 bases). Germline V lookup: CDR1 MDHEN, CDR2 SYDVKM. Trimming removed 6 bases from V and 3 bases from J, with 12 bases in between. The CDR3 is made up of 13 amino acids. The CDR3 reads CASRIQSGYEQYF. CDR3 sequence (DNA): TGTGCCAGCAGAATTCAAAGCGGCTACGAGCAGTACTTC.

This clonotype was seen at least ten times. This chain uses TRBV12-3 or TRBV12-4 with TRBJ1-2; D is ambiguous. The ends were cut back, 6 bases at V and 2 bases at J, with 10 bases in the middle. This CDR3 region has 13 residues. CDR3 region: CASSYTQNYGYTF. The CDR3 DNA reads TGTGCCAGCAGCTATACACAAAACTATGGCTACACCTTC.

This clonotype was seen repeatedly, ten times or more. In DNA, the CDR3 is TGTGCCAGCAGCCCAACCGGGACAGGGCCCTATGGCTACACCTTC. Translated: CASSPTGTGPYGYTF. The rearrangement uses TRBV7-3 and TRBJ1-2; 9 nucleotides align to TRBD1. The germline V gene has CDR1 SGHTA and CDR2 FQGTGA. The ends lost 5 bases at V and 4 bases at J; junction bases unmatched: 8. CDR3 length: 15 amino acids.

The J gene is TRBJ2-1, the V gene TRBV7-9, with D perhaps TRBD2 (6 bases). CDR1 and CDR2 (germline): SEHNR, FQNEAQ (reference sequence). The CDR3 covers 15 residues. The V end lost 7 bases, the J end lost 8 bases, and 21 bases lay between the germline ends. The CDR3 loop reads CASNLGTAGPYEQFF. In nucleotides, the CDR3 is TGTGCCAGCAACTTGGGTACAGCGGGCCCTTATGAGCAGTTCTTC.

The CDR3 DNA reads TGTGCCAGCAGCCCGCTGGGCAGGGCCAATAATGAAAAACTGTTTTTT. Protein product: CASSPLGRANNEKLFF. This chain uses TRBV7-9 with TRBJ1-4, with D tentatively TRBD1 (5 bases). V was trimmed by 5 bases and J by 4 bases, leaving 17 bases between them. CDR3 size: 16 residues. The germline V gene encodes CDR1 SEHNR and CDR2 FQNEAQ (reference sequence).

Comment on this clonotype: Given a much more abundant clone one base away, this may be a read error. The chain uses TRBV4-3 and TRBJ2-1; D is tentatively TRBD1 or TRBD2 (6 bases each). The CDR3 loop spans 16 amino acids. Germline V gene sequence: CDR1 LGHNA, CDR2 YSLEER. Trimming took 0 bases from V and 10 from J, leaving 19 bases between them. The CDR3 DNA sequence: TGCGCCAGCAGCCAAGAGTGGGAAGGGGGGCCATACGAGCAGTTCTTC. Its protein is CASSQEWEGGPYEQFF.

This clonotype was observed a few times. The gene calls are TRBV7-8 and TRBJ2-6, with 7 bases matching TRBD1. Germline V CDR1 and CDR2: SGHVS, FQNEAQ. This CDR3 has 16 amino acids. With V trimmed by 8 bases and J by 3 bases, 10 bases remained unmatched. DNA for the CDR3: TGTGCCAGCCTGGATCCTTACAGGGGTGGGGCCAACGTCCTGACTTTC. Its translation is CASLDPYRGGANVLTF.

Only a few counts were recorded for this clonotype. The CDR3 nucleotides are TGCGCCAGCAGCCCCGCTCCGGGACAGTTCTATGGCTACACCTTC. Translating it yields CASSPAPGQFYGYTF. The V call is TRBV4-3, the J call TRBJ1-2; TRBD1 aligns across 7 bases. Germline V CDR1 and CDR2: LGHNA, YSLEER. Unmatched junction bases numbered 9, after V lost 4 bases and J lost 4 bases. The CDR3 contains 15 residues.